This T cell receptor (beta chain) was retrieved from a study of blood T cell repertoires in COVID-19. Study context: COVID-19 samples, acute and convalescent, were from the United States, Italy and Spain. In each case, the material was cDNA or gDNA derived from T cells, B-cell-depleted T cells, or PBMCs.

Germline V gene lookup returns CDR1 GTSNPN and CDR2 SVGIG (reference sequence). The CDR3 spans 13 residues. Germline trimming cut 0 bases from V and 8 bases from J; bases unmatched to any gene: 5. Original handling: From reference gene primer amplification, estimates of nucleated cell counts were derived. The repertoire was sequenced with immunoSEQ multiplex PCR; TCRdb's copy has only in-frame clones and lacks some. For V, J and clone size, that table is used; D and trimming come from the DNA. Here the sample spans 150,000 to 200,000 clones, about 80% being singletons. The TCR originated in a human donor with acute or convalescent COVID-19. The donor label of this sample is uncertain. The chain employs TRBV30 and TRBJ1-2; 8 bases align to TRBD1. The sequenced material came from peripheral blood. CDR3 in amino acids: CAWSVQGARGYTF. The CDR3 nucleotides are TGTGCCTGGAGTGTGCAGGGGGCAAGGGGCTACACCTTC. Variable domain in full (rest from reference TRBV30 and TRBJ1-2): SQTIHQWPATLVQPVGSPLSLECTVEGTSNPNLYWYRQAAGRGLQLLFYSVGIGQISSEVPQNLSASRPQDRQFILSSKKLLLSDSGFYLCAWSVQGARGYTFGSGTRLTVV.